This TCR beta chain came from a study of T cells after yellow fever vaccination. Study-level background: Low-cell-number fractions were prepared with SMART-Seq v4 Ultra Low Input.

A word on this clonotype: No antigen is known for it.

CDR1 and CDR2 from the germline V gene are LGHDT and YNNKEL (reference sequence). The V end lost 0 bases, the J end lost 6 bases, and 6 bases lay between the germline ends. CDR3 length: 12 amino acids. MiXCR was run by TCRdb on the 5' RACE reads, yielding one entry per CDR3 protein. The profile shows approximately 450,000 distinct CDR3 sequences, under 20% of them singletons. Study-wide points: The study re-detected most primary-vaccination clones after the booster (about 95% CD4, around 89% CD8).

The chain has TRBV3-1 and TRBJ2-7; no definite D call. The TCR was taken from a young man who received the YFV17D yellow fever vaccine. Sample: PBMCs, taken before the yellow fever booster vaccination. CDR3 nucleotide sequence: TGTGCCAGCAGCCAAGATCTACGCGAGCAGTACTTC. As protein: CASSQDLREQYF.